Listed below are T cell receptor beta chains from one sample, sequenced in a study of Graves' ophthalmopathy and Graves' hyperthyroidism. TCRdb analysed the multiplex PCR reads with MiXCR anew, one entry per CDR3 protein. The data contain 500,000 to 600,000 distinct CDR3 sequences, approximately 37% of them singletons. The sequenced sample was peripheral blood or thyroid tissue (not recorded which). These receptors all stem from an adult man with Graves' hyperthyroidism. CDR3s include the opening cysteine and the closing phenylalanine or tryptophan. The D gene is left open where the match is weak. Size values are once, few and many counts, or a class for expanded clones, and some rows have none.

CDR3 protein,CDR3 DNA,D gene,J gene,clone size,V gene
CSLEMWETQYF,TGCAGCTTGGAGATGTGGGAGACCCAGTACTTC,-,TRBJ2-5,-,TRBV29-1
CASSGGQGAAGANVLTF,TGCGCCAGCAGCGGAGGACAGGGGGCGGCCGGGGCCAACGTCCTGACTTTC,TRBD1,TRBJ2-6,-,TRBV5-1
CASSSGTVPQAFF,TGTGCCAGCAGCTCGGGGACAGTTCCTCAAGCTTTCTTT,TRBD1,TRBJ1-1,once,TRBV7-4
CASSEVAAPEKLFF,TGTGCCAGCAGTGAAGTGGCCGCACCTGAAAAACTGTTTTTT,-,TRBJ1-4,few,TRBV6-1
CSVGTGTGKTGYTF,TGCAGCGTGGGAACCGGGACAGGGAAGACTGGCTACACCTTC,TRBD1,TRBJ1-2,-,TRBV29-1
CSVGAGGLYEQYF,TGCAGCGTAGGTGCGGGAGGATTGTACGAGCAGTACTTC,TRBD2,TRBJ2-7,-,TRBV29-1
CSADDRTNYGYTF,TGCAGTGCGGACGACAGGACTAACTATGGCTACACCTTC,-,TRBJ1-2,many,TRBV20-1
CASREGGAGANVLTF,TGTGCCAGTAGGGAAGGAGGGGCTGGGGCCAACGTCCTGACTTTC,-,TRBJ2-6,many,TRBV19
CSAESGGEAGTVADTQYF,TGCAGTGCTGAGAGCGGGGGTGAAGCGGGAACGGTCGCAGATACGCAGTATTTT,TRBD2,TRBJ2-3,-,TRBV20-1
CASSLVSGESGGYTF,TGTGCCAGCAGCTTAGTATCAGGGGAATCTGGTGGCTACACCTTC,-,TRBJ1-2,many,TRBV7-9
CSVESGGPYNEQFF,TGCAGCGTTGAATCAGGGGGTCCCTACAATGAGCAGTTCTTC,TRBD1,TRBJ2-1,-,TRBV29-1
CASSPSWGLRQGHEQYF,TGTGCCAGCTCACCTTCCTGGGGGTTGCGACAGGGCCACGAGCAGTACTTC,TRBD1,TRBJ2-7,few,TRBV11-1
CASSVGLVLGQPQHF,TGTGCCAGCAGCGTAGGACTGGTCCTCGGGCAGCCCCAGCATTTT,-,TRBJ1-5,many,TRBV9
CASRSGQGPYEQYF,TGTGCCAGCAGATCGGGACAAGGGCCCTACGAGCAGTACTTC,-,TRBJ2-7,many,TRBV7-8
CATSRWTGDNSPLHF,TGTGCCACCAGCAGATGGACAGGGGATAATTCACCCCTCCACTTT,TRBD1,TRBJ1-6,many,TRBV15
CASSVAQVDTGELFF,TGTGCCAGCAGCGTTGCGCAAGTCGACACCGGGGAGCTGTTTTTT,-,TRBJ2-2,-,TRBV7-8
CASSLVPQGAPGETQYF,TGCGCCAGCAGCTTGGTCCCTCAGGGGGCGCCGGGGGAGACCCAGTACTTC,TRBD1,TRBJ2-5,once,TRBV5-1
CASSGRDMTGELFF,TGTGCCAGCAGCGGCCGGGATATGACCGGGGAGCTGTTTTTT,-,TRBJ2-2,many,TRBV9
CASSRGPRNYEQYF,TGTGCCAGCAGTAGAGGCCCCCGTAACTACGAGCAGTACTTC,-,TRBJ2-7,-,TRBV7-8
CASRRYPVRDPGNQPQHF,TGTGCCAGCAGACGCTACCCTGTTAGGGACCCCGGGAATCAGCCCCAGCATTTT,-,TRBJ1-5,once,TRBV2
CASSQEGLTQYF,TGTGCCAGCAGCCAAGAAGGCTTGACCCAGTACTTC,-,TRBJ2-5,-,TRBV7-6
CASSLFLAANTEAFF,TGTGCCAGCAGTTTATTCCTAGCGGCTAACACTGAAGCTTTCTTT,-,TRBJ1-1,-,TRBV12-3/TRBV12-4
CSVADRGLNTEAFF,TGCAGCGTTGCGGACAGGGGTTTGAACACTGAAGCTTTCTTT,TRBD1,TRBJ1-1,once,TRBV29-1
CSVKSRDEQFF,TGCAGTGTAAAGTCTCGGGATGAGCAGTTCTTC,-,TRBJ2-1,-,TRBV20-1
CAISESGRDTGELFF,TGTGCCATCAGTGAGTCGGGCCGGGACACCGGGGAGCTGTTTTTT,-,TRBJ2-2,-,TRBV10-3
CASSLLFRDEQYF,TGTGCCAGCAGCTTACTATTTCGAGACGAGCAGTACTTC,-,TRBJ2-7,many,TRBV7-2
CASSRSGTYNEQFF,TGTGCCAGCAGTCGGAGCGGGACTTACAATGAGCAGTTCTTC,TRBD2,TRBJ2-1,few,TRBV25-1
CSVEGRKHEQFF,TGCAGCGTTGAGGGTAGAAAGCATGAGCAGTTCTTC,-,TRBJ2-1,few,TRBV29-1
CASSRDLPYNEQFF,TGTGCCAGCAGCCGGGACTTACCCTACAATGAGCAGTTCTTC,-,TRBJ2-1,-,TRBV7-2
CASRSSSGGYQETQYF,TGTGCCAGCAGGTCTAGTTCGGGGGGGTACCAAGAGACCCAGTACTTC,TRBD2,TRBJ2-5,-,TRBV27
CASSLVPGESDTQYF,TGTGCCAGCAGCTTAGTTCCGGGGGAATCAGATACGCAGTATTTT,-,TRBJ2-3,once,TRBV2
CSVDTSGRARRNNEQFF,TGCAGCGTTGATACTAGCGGGAGGGCCAGGCGAAACAATGAGCAGTTCTTC,TRBD2,TRBJ2-1,-,TRBV29-1
CSATLLGDYGYTF,TGCAGTGCTACCCTGTTGGGGGACTATGGCTACACCTTC,-,TRBJ1-2,-,TRBV20-1
CASRVVRDRTSYNSPLHF,TGTGCCAGCAGAGTCGTCCGGGACAGGACCTCCTATAATTCACCCCTCCACTTT,TRBD1,TRBJ1-6,many,TRBV2
CASSAENTGELFF,TGTGCCAGCAGCGCAGAGAACACCGGGGAGCTGTTTTTT,-,TRBJ2-2,many,TRBV6-4
CSARGGPLSYEQYF,TGCAGTGCCAGGGGCGGACCTCTATCCTACGAGCAGTACTTC,-,TRBJ2-7,-,TRBV20-1